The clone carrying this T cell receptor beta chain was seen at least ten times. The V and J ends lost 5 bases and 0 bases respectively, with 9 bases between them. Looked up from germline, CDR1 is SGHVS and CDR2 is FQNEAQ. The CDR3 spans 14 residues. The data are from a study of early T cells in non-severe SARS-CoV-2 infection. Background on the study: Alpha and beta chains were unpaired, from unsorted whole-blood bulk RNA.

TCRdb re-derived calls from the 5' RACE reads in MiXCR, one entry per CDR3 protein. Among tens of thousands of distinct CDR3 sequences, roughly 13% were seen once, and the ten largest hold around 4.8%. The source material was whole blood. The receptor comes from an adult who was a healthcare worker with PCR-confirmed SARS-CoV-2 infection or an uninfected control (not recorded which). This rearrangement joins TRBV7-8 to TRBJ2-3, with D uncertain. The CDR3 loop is CASSPEWSTDTQYF. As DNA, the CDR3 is TGTGCCAGCAGCCCGGAGTGGAGCACAGATACGCAGTATTTT.